A single sample gave rise to the 8 T cell receptor beta chains below, sequenced in a study of shared clonotypes between healthy human individuals. Libraries were prepared by immunoSEQ multiplex PCR; TCRdb keeps only in-frame clonotypes and omits some of them. This table holds 2 million to 2.5 million clones, roughly 90% found once. Sequencing was performed on naive CD4+ T cells from PBMCs. Subset in this sample: CD45RA+ positively selected. The origin of the receptors is a man aged 18 to 29 in good health. Some clones in this sample may be carry-over from other donors' samples.

The genes are TRBV15 and TRBJ2-7, with D uncertain. The CDR3 totals 14 residues. Germline V gives CDR1 LNHNV, CDR2 YYDKDF (reference sequence). The V gene lost 1 base and the J gene lost 4 bases, with 11 bases spanning the gap. Here the CDR3 DNA reads TGTGCCACCAGCAGAGGCGGTGACCGGTACGAGCAGTACTTC. Its translation: CATSRGGDRYEQYF.

Remarks on this clone: The sample carries other DNA sequences with the same CDR3. The chain is built from TRBV7-9 and TRBJ2-1; the D is unclear. V lost 4 bases and J 0 bases, leaving 7 bases between the germline ends. The CDR3 contains 14 residues. Per the germline V gene, CDR1 is SEHNR and CDR2 is FQNEAQ (reference sequence). The chain's CDR3 is CASSSASSYNEQFF. CDR3 sequence (DNA): TGTGCCAGCAGCTCGGCGAGCTCCTACAATGAGCAGTTCTTC.

The V call is TRBV6-6, the J call TRBJ1-1; perhaps TRBD1 as D (6 bases). Trimming stripped 5 bases from V and 5 bases from J, with 18 bases between. CDR1 MNHNY and CDR2 SVGAGI come from the germline V gene (reference sequence). CDR3 length: 15 amino acids. The CDR3 DNA is TGTGCCAGCAGTACCTACCACAGGGCGGAAACTGAAGCTTTCTTT. This codes for CASSTYHRAETEAFF.

This chain links TRBV19 with TRBJ2-1; D gene unclear. V lost 5 bases and J lost 3, with 17 bases in between. This CDR3 is built from 16 residues. Germline CDR1 LNHDA, CDR2 SQIVND (reference sequence). In DNA form, the CDR3 reads TGTGCCAGTAGTTGGAGACTCCCCGCGATCTACAATGAGCAGTTCTTC. Its translation is CASSWRLPAIYNEQFF.

V usage is TRBV7-2 and J usage is TRBJ1-5; the D is unclear. This CDR3 region has 14 residues. Germline CDR1 and CDR2: SGHTA and FQGNSA. V shed 1 base and J shed 5 bases, with 9 bases lying between them. CDR3 in amino acids: CASSLGSVYQPQHF. CDR3 sequence (DNA): TGTGCCAGCAGCTTAGGGTCAGTTTATCAGCCCCAGCATTTT.

The sample holds a few counts of this clone. The chain combines TRBV9 with TRBJ1-1; D gene unclear. Trimming removed 2 bases at V and 3 bases at J, with 8 bases between. The CDR3 runs 13 residues. CDR1 is SGDLS and CDR2 is YYNGEE in the germline V gene. CDR3 sequence reads: CASSVVGHTEAFF. CDR3 sequence (DNA): TGTGCCAGCAGCGTGGTTGGGCACACTGAAGCTTTCTTT.

CDR3 amino acids: CASSVGGRVNEKLFF. CDR3 coding DNA: TGTGCCAGCAGCGTCGGAGGAAGGGTGAATGAAAAACTGTTTTTT. V gene TRBV6-5 combines with J gene TRBJ1-4; D gene ambiguous. In germline, CDR1 is MNHEY, CDR2 SVGAGI. This CDR3 has 15 residues. The V end was cut by 6 bases, the J end by 5 bases, with 16 bases between.

For this clone: Other nucleotide sequences in the sample specify the same CDR3. DNA for the CDR3: TGTGCCAGCAGCTTTCCCGCTGGGGCCAACGTCCTGACTTTC. This gives the protein CASSFPAGANVLTF. The chain recombines TRBV7-2 with TRBJ2-6; D gene uncertain. V was trimmed by 3 bases and J by 2 bases, leaving 5 bases between them. The CDR3 runs 14 residues. CDR1 SGHTA and CDR2 FQGNSA come from the germline V gene.